This T cell receptor beta chain was sequenced in a study of T cell responses to AZD1222 COVID-19 vaccine. Findings and limits, study-wide: Clonal diversity may have been underestimated, and the donors were mostly white British, with more females than males. Targets within unmutated variant regions were reportedly found for nearly half of spike-specific TCRs. Vaccine-associated CD4 TCRs ranged over spike, dominating at 160-218 and 743-854.

This clone was seen a single time. Its antigen is undetermined. Produced via immunoSEQ multiplex PCR; TCRdb's table is partial and in-frame only. The sample gives more than 120,000 clones, just over 90% of which show up once; roughly 4.9% is in the top ten. Germline V gene sequence: CDR1 LGHNT, CDR2 FRNRAP. V gave up 5 bases and J gave up 6 bases, with 15 bases separating them. The CDR3 has 14 amino acids. This receptor was identified in an adult in good health. The chain joins TRBV12-5 to TRBJ2-3; D is undetermined. Sequenced here: peripheral blood, sampled on day 0 of AZD1222 vaccination. The CDR3 nucleotides read TGTGCTAGTGGTACCCCAACCCTCTCGGATACGCAGTATTTT. This sequence encodes CASGTPTLSDTQYF.